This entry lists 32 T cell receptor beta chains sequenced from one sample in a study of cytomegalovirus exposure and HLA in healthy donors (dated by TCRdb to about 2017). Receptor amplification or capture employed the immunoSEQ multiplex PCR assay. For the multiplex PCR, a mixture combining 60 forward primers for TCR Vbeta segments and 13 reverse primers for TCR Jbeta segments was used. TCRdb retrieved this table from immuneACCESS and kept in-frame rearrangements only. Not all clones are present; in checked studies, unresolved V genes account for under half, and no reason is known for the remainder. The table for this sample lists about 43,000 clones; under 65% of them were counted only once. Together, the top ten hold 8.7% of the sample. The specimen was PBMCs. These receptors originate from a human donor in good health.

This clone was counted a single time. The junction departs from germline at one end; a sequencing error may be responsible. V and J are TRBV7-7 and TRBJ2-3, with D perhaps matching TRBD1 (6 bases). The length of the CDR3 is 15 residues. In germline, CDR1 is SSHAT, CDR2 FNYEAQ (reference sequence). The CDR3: CASSLAPGARDTQYF. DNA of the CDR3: TGTGCTAGCAGCTTAGCTCCAGGGGCACGGGATACGCAGTATTTT. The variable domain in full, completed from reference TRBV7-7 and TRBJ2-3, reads GAGVSQSPRYKVTKRGQDVTLRCDPISSHATLYWYQQALGQGPEFLTYFNYEAQPDKSGLPSDRFSAERPEGSISTLTIQRTEQRDSAMYRCASSLAPGARDTQYFGPGTRLTVL.

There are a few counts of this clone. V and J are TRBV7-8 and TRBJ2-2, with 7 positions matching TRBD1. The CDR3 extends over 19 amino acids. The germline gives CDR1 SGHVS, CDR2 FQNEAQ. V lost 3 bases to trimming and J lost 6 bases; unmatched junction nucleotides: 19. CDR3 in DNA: TGTGCCAGCAGCTTTAGAGGGGGCGAGGCCATGAGGAAGTCCGGGGAGCTGTTTTTT. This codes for CASSFRGGEAMRKSGELFF.

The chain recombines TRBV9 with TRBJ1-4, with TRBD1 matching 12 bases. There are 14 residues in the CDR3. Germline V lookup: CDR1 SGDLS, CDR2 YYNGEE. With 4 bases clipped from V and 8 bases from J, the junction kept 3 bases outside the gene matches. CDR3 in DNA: TGTGCCAGCAGCTATGGGACAGGGGGCGAAAAACTGTTTTTT. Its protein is CASSYGTGGEKLFF.

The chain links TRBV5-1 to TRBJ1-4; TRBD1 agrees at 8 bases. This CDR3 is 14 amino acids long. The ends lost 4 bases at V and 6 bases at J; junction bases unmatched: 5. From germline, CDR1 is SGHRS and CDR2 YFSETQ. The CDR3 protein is CASSMDRVHEKLFF. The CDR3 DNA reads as TGCGCCAGCAGCATGGACAGGGTTCATGAAAAACTGTTTTTT.

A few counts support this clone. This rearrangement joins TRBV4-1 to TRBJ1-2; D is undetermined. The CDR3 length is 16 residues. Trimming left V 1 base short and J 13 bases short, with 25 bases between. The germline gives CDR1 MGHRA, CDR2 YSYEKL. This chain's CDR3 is CASSQVYLSGLGTGTF. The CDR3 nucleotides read TGCGCCAGCAGCCAAGTTTACCTATCCGGTCTGGGCACCGGCACCTTC.

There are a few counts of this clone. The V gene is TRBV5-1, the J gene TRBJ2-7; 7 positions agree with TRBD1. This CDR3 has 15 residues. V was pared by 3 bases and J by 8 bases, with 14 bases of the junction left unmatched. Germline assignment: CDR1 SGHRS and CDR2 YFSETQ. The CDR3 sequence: CASSSDPGQTTKQYF. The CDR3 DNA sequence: TGCGCCAGCAGCTCGGATCCGGGACAGACTACGAAGCAGTACTTC.

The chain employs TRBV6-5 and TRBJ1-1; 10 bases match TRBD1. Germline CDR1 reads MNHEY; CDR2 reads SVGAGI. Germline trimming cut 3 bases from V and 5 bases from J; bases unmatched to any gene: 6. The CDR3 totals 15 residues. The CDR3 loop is CASSYRDRGGTEAFF. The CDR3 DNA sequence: TGTGCCAGCAGTTATAGGGACAGGGGAGGGACTGAAGCTTTCTTT.

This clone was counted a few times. CDR3 region: CASSLSYEQYF. The CDR3 DNA sequence: TGTGCCAGCAGTCTCTCCTACGAGCAGTACTTC. The chain uses TRBV27 and TRBJ2-7; D not certain. Germline V gives CDR1 MNHEY, CDR2 SMNVEV (reference sequence). With 5 bases removed from V and 0 bases from J, the gap between germline ends came to 2 bases. This CDR3 spans 11 amino acids.

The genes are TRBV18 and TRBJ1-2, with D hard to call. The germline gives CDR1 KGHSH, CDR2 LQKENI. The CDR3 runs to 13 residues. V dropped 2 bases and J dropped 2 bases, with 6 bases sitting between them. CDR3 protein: CASSPNTNYGYTF. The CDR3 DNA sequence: TGTGCCAGCTCACCAAATACAAACTATGGCTACACCTTC.

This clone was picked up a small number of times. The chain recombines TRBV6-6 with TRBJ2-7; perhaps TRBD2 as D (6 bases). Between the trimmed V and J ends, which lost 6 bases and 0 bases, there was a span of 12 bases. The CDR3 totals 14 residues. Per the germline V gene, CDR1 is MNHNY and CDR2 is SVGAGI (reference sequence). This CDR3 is CASRRTGSSYEQYF. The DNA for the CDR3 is TGTGCCAGCAGGCGGACCGGGAGCTCCTACGAGCAGTACTTC.

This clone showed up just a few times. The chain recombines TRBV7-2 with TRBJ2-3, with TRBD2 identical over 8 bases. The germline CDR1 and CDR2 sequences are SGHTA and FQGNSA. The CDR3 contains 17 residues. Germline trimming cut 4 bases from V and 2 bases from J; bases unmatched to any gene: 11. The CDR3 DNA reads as TGTGCCAGCAGCTCTCGGATTAGCGGGGTCGTCACAGATACGCAGTATTTT. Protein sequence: CASSSRISGVVTDTQYF.

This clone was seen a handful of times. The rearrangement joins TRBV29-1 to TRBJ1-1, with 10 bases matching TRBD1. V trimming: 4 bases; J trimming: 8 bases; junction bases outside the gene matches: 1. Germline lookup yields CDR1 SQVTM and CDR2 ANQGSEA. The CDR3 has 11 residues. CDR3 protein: CSVVGQGEAFF. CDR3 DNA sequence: TGCAGCGTTGTGGGACAGGGGGAAGCTTTCTTT.

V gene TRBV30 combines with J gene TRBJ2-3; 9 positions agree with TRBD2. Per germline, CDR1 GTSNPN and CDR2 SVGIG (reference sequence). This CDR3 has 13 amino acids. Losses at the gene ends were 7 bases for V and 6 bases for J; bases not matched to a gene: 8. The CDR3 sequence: CASPGLAGDTQYF. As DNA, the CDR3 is TGTGCCTCCCCGGGACTAGCAGGCGATACGCAGTATTTT.

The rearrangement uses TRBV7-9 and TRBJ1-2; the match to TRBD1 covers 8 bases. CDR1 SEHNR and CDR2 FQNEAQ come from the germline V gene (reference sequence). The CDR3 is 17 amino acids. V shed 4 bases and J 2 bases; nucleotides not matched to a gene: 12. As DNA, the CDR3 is TGTGCCAGCAGCTGGACTCCCGGGACAGGAAACAACTATGGCTACACCTTC. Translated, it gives CASSWTPGTGNNYGYTF.

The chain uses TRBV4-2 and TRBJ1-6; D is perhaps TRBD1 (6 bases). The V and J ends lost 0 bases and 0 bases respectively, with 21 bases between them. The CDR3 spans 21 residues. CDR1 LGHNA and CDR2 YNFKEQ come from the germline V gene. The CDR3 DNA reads TGTGCCAGCAGCCAAGATTCCCGGTACCGAGGGGGTTACTCCTATAATTCACCCCTCCACTTT. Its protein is CASSQDSRYRGGYSYNSPLHF.

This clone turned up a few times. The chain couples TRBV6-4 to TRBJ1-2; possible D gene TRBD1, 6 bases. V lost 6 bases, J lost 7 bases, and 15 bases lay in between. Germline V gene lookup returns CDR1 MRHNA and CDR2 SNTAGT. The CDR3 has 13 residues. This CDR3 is CASRKGVNSGYTF. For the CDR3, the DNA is TGTGCCAGCAGGAAGGGGGTTAATAGTGGCTACACCTTC.

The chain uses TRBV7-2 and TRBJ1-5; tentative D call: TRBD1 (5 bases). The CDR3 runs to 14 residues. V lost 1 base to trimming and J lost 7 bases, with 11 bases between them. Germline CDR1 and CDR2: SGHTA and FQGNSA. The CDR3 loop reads CASSLGTKGQPQHF. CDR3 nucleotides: TGTGCCAGCAGCTTAGGGACAAAGGGGCAGCCCCAGCATTTT.

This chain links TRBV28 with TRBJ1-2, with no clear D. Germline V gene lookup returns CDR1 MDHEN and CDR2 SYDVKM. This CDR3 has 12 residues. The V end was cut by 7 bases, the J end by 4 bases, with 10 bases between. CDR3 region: CASTRWAYGYTF. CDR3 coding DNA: TGTGCCAGCACCCGGTGGGCCTATGGCTACACCTTC.

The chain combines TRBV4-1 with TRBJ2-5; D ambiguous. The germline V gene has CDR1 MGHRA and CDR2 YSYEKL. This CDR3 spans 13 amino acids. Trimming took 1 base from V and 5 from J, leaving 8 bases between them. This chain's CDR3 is CASSQGMRETQYF. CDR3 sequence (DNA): TGCGCCAGCAGCCAAGGGATGCGGGAGACCCAGTACTTC.

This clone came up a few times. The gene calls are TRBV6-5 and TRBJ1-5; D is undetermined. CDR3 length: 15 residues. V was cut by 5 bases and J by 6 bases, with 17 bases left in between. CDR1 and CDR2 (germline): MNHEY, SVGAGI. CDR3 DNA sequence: TGTGCCAGCAGTCCCCCCGGAGGGAGTGGTCAGCCCCAGCATTTT. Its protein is CASSPPGGSGQPQHF.

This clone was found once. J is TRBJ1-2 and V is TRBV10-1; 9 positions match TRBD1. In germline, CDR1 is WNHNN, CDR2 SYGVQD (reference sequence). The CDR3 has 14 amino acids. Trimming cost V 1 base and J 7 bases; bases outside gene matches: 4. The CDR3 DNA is TGCGCCAGCAGTGAGTACCGGGACAGGGCTGGCTACACCTTC. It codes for CASSEYRDRAGYTF.

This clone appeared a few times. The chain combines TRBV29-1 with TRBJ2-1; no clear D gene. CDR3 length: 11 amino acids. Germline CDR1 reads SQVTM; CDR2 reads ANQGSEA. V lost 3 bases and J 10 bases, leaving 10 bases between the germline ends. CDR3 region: CSVDERREQFF. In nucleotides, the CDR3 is TGCAGCGTTGATGAGAGGCGAGAGCAGTTCTTC.

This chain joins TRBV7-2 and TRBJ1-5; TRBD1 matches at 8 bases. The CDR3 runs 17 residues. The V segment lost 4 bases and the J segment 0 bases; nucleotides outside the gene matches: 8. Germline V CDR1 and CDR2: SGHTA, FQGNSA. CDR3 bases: TGTGCCAGCAGCTCCGGGACAGGACCCTATAGCAATCAGCCCCAGCATTTT. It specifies CASSSGTGPYSNQPQHF.

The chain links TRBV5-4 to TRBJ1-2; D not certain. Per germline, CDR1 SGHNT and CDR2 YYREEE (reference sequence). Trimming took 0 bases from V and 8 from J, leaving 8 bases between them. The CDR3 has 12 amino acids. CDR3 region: CASSLDGSGYTF. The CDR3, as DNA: TGTGCCAGCAGCTTGGATGGGAGCGGCTACACCTTC. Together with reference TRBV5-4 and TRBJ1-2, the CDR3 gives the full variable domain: ETGVTQSPTHLIKTRGQQVTLRCSSQSGHNTVSWYQQALGQGPQFIFQYYREEENGRGNFPPRFSGLQFPNYSSELNVNALELDDSALYLCASSLDGSGYTFGSGTRLTVV.

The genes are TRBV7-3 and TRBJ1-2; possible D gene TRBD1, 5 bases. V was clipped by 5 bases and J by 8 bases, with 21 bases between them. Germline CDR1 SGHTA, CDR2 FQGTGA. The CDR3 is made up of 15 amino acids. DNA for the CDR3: TGTGCCAGCAGCCCCCGGGGGAGACCTGAGGGGGGCTACACCTTC. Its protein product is CASSPRGRPEGGYTF.

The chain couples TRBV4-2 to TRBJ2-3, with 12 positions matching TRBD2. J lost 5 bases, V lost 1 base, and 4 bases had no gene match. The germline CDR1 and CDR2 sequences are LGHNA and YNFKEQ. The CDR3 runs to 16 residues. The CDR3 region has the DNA TGTGCCAGCAGCCAAGCTAGCGGGGGGGCAGTAGATACGCAGTATTTT. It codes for CASSQASGGAVDTQYF.

CDR3 loop: CASSQEGHPAYEQYF. The CDR3 DNA is TGTGCCAGCAGCCAAGAGGGACACCCGGCGTACGAGCAGTACTTC. This chain joins TRBV14 and TRBJ2-7; the D gene is possibly TRBD1 (6 bases). The ends were cut back, 0 bases at V and 4 bases at J, with 13 bases in the middle. The CDR3 is 15 residues long. Germline loops: CDR1 SGHDN, CDR2 FVKESK.

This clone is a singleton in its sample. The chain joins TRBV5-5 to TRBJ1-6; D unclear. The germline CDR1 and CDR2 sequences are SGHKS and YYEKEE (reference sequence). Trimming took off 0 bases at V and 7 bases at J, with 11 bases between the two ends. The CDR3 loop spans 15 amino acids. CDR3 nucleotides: TGTGCCAGCAGCTTGGATCTTACGGTAAATTCACCCCTCCACTTT. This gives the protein CASSLDLTVNSPLHF.

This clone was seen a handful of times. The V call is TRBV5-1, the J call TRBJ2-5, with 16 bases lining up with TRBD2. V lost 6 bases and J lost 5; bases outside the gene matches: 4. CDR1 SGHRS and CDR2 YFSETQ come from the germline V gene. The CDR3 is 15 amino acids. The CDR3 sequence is CASIPGLAGGETQYF. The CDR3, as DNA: TGCGCCAGCATCCCGGGACTAGCGGGGGGGGAGACCCAGTACTTC.

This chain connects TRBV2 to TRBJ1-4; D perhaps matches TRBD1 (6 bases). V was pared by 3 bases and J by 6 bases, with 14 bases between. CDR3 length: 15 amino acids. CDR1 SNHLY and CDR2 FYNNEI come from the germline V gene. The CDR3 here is CASSDRYTGYEKLFF. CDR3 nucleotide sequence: TGTGCCAGCAGTGATCGGTATACAGGGTATGAAAAACTGTTTTTT.

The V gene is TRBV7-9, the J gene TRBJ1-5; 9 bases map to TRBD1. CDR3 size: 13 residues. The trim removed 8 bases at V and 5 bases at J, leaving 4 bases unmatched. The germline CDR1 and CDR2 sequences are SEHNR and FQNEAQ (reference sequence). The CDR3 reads CASGDRGDQPQHF. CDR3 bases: TGTGCCAGCGGAGACAGGGGGGATCAGCCCCAGCATTTT.

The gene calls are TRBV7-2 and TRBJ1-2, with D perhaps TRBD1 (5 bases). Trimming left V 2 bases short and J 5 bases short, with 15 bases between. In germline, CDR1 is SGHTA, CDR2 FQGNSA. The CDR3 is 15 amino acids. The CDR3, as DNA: TGTGCCAGCAGCTTAACCCGGCAGGGTTTATATGGCTACACCTTC. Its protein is CASSLTRQGLYGYTF. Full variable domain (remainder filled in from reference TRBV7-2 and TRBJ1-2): GAGVSQSPSNKVTEKGKDVELRCDPISGHTALYWYRQSLGQGLEFLIYFQGNSAPDKSGLPSDRFSAERTGGSVSTLTIQRTQQEDSAVYLCASSLTRQGLYGYTFGSGTRLTVV.